Following are 25 T cell receptor beta chains from one sample sequenced in a study of T-cell memory formation after mild COVID-19. TCRdb analysed the 5' RACE reads with MiXCR anew, one entry per CDR3 protein. The sample shows roughly 450,000 distinct CDR3 sequences, 15% to 20% of them seen only once. Sequencing input: PBMCs or a T cell subset sorted from them (not recorded which). All receptors come from an adult woman who had mild COVID-19 (a few samples of this study predate the infection). Cell type and time point are not known.

The V call is TRBV5-1, the J call TRBJ2-6; D may be TRBD1 (6 bases). CDR1 is SGHRS, CDR2 YFSETQ, per germline. The CDR3 has 17 residues. V lost 1 base to trimming and J lost 3 bases, with 14 bases between them. CDR3 loop: CASSLSPGVNGANVLTF. The CDR3 nucleotides read TGCGCCAGCAGCTTGTCCCCAGGGGTGAATGGGGCCAACGTCCTGACTTTC.

This clonotype was detected only a few times. V usage is TRBV29-1 and J usage is TRBJ2-3; tentatively, D is TRBD2 (6 bases). The germline V and J ends were trimmed by 0 bases and 4 bases, with 14 bases remaining between them. CDR3 size: 15 residues. Germline V gene data show CDR1 as SQVTM and CDR2 as ANQGSEA. This CDR3 reads CSVEDNGGGADTQYF. In DNA form, the CDR3 reads TGCAGCGTTGAAGATAACGGGGGAGGAGCAGATACGCAGTATTTT.

This clonotype was recorded a few times. The chain combines TRBV7-3 with TRBJ1-1; possibly TRBD1 for D (5 bases). CDR1 and CDR2 (germline): SGHTA, FQGTGA. The CDR3 is 14 amino acids. Between the trimmed V and J ends, which lost 5 bases and 7 bases, there was a span of 17 bases. The chain's CDR3 is CASSLGPGTIEAFF. Here the CDR3 DNA reads TGTGCCAGCAGCCTAGGCCCCGGGACGATTGAAGCTTTCTTT.

The chain recombines TRBV7-3 with TRBJ2-2; D remains ambiguous. Deletions cut 5 bases from V and 8 bases from J, with 15 bases between. Looked up from germline, CDR1 is SGHTA and CDR2 is FQGTGA. This CDR3 spans 14 amino acids. The CDR3 protein is CASSLRLAQGELFF. The CDR3 nucleotides are TGTGCCAGCAGCCTTAGACTGGCCCAAGGGGAGCTGTTTTTT.

This clonotype was counted a few times. The V call is TRBV4-1, the J call TRBJ1-2; D unclear. Trimming left V 2 bases short and J 3 bases short, with 13 bases between. This CDR3 has 15 residues. In germline, CDR1 is MGHRA, CDR2 YSYEKL. CDR3 residues: CASSQNPGSDYGYTF. CDR3 DNA sequence: TGCGCCAGCAGCCAAAACCCAGGTTCCGACTATGGCTACACCTTC.

This clonotype was seen ten or more times. This chain connects TRBV12-3 or TRBV12-4 to TRBJ2-1; 15 nucleotides agree with TRBD2. J gave up 9 bases and V 8 bases, and 5 bases lay outside the gene matches. The CDR3 spans 14 residues. The CDR3, as DNA: TGTGCCAGCGGACTAGCGGGGGGGGTCAGTGAGCAGTTCTTC. This sequence encodes CASGLAGGVSEQFF.

This clonotype turned up a few times. The gene calls are TRBV6-5 and TRBJ1-2, with 7 positions matching TRBD1. The CDR3 loop spans 15 amino acids. V lost 5 bases and J lost 7; bases outside the gene matches: 13. CDR1 is MNHEY, CDR2 SVGAGI, per germline. CDR3 bases: TGTGCCAGCAGTCAAGGGGGCAGAGGCGTCTCTGGCTACACCTTC. Encoded protein: CASSQGGRGVSGYTF.

The chain couples TRBV6-4 to TRBJ2-7; D is unresolved. This CDR3 is 14 amino acids long. Trimming shortened V by 5 bases and J by 5 bases, and 16 bases separated the two germline ends. Germline values: CDR1 MRHNA, CDR2 SNTAGT. CDR3 in amino acids: CASSSGPSEDEQYF. The CDR3 nucleotides read TGTGCCAGCAGTTCCGGGCCGTCCGAGGACGAGCAGTACTTC.

The V and J genes are TRBV7-2 and TRBJ2-3; 10 positions match TRBD2. The CDR3 spans 16 residues. Germline-derived CDR1 and CDR2 are SGHTA and FQGNSA. Trimming at V came to 1 base and at J to 5 bases, leaving 6 bases not matched to a gene. CDR3 sequence (DNA): TGTGCCAGCAGCTTAGGAGGAACTAGCGGGGTAGATACGCAGTATTTT. It is translated as CASSLGGTSGVDTQYF. The full variable domain, its missing parts supplied by reference TRBV7-2 and TRBJ2-3, is GAGVSQSPSNKVTEKGKDVELRCDPISGHTALYWYRQSLGQGLEFLIYFQGNSAPDKSGLPSDRFSAERTGGSVSTLTIQRTQQEDSAVYLCASSLGGTSGVDTQYFGPGTRLTVL.

This clonotype came up once. The V gene is TRBV18, the J gene TRBJ1-2; 10 positions agree with TRBD1. This CDR3 contains 13 residues. The germline gives CDR1 KGHSH, CDR2 LQKENI. CDR3 DNA sequence: TGTTCTACGGGGGACAGGGGAGACTATGGCTACACCTTC. Translating it yields CSTGDRGDYGYTF.

This clonotype was observed a handful of times. The chain has TRBV6-5 and TRBJ1-1; unclear D gene. From germline, CDR1 is MNHEY and CDR2 SVGAGI. Trimming pared 0 bases from V and 1 base from J, leaving 6 bases between. CDR3 length equals 14 residues. The CDR3 spells CASSYSPWNTEAFF. DNA of the CDR3: TGTGCCAGCAGTTACTCTCCCTGGAACACTGAAGCTTTCTTT.

Only a few counts were recorded for this clonotype. V is TRBV20-1 and J is TRBJ2-7; D uncertain. Trimming left V 1 base short and J 2 bases short, with 3 bases between. The CDR3 covers 11 residues. Germline CDR1 and CDR2: DFQATT and SNEGSKA (reference sequence). Here the CDR3 DNA reads TGCAGTGCTAGAGCCCCCTACGAGCAGTACTTC. Residues: CSARAPYEQYF.

This clonotype has at least ten counts. The chain carries TRBV5-1 and TRBJ2-1; TRBD2 agrees at 14 bases. Germline-derived CDR1 and CDR2 are SGHRS and YFSETQ. The V and J ends lost 4 bases and 4 bases, in that order; junction bases with no gene match: 7. The CDR3 consists of 17 residues. CDR3: CASSPGLAGDPYNEQFF. The CDR3 DNA sequence: TGCGCCAGCAGCCCGGGACTAGCGGGAGACCCATACAATGAGCAGTTCTTC.

This clonotype was found a few times. The chain is built from TRBV27 and TRBJ1-1; no clear D. The germline CDR1 and CDR2 sequences are MNHEY and SMNVEV (reference sequence). V was cut by 3 bases and J by 8 bases, with 13 bases left in between. The CDR3 contains 13 residues. This CDR3 reads CASSFDVSGEAFF. In DNA form, the CDR3 reads TGTGCCAGCAGTTTCGATGTTTCAGGCGAAGCTTTCTTT.

This clonotype was counted between two and nine times. This sequence joins TRBV30 and TRBJ2-3; D possibly corresponds to TRBD2 (6 bases). Trimming took off 5 bases at V and 0 bases at J, with 12 bases between the two ends. The CDR3 is 14 residues long. The germline gives CDR1 GTSNPN, CDR2 SVGIG (reference sequence). The DNA of the CDR3 is TGTGCCTGGGACGCAGGGACTAGCACAGATACGCAGTATTTT. Translated: CAWDAGTSTDTQYF.

This clonotype was counted only a few times. The gene calls are TRBV5-4 and TRBJ2-7; TRBD2 matches at 7 bases. J gave up 0 bases and V 3 bases, and 9 bases lay outside the gene matches. This CDR3 is 16 amino acids long. Per germline, CDR1 SGHNT and CDR2 YYREEE (reference sequence). CDR3 region: CASSSPGGGSSYEQYF. The CDR3 nucleotides read TGTGCCAGCAGCTCGCCGGGAGGAGGGAGCTCCTACGAGCAGTACTTC.

This clonotype was seen only a few times. V gene TRBV12-3 or TRBV12-4 combines with J gene TRBJ1-1; D might be TRBD1 (5 bases). V was pared by 6 bases and J by 4 bases, with 15 bases between. The CDR3 is 14 amino acids. The CDR3 sequence: CASSRTQGRTEAFF. CDR3 coding DNA: TGTGCCAGCAGCCGCACGCAGGGACGCACTGAAGCTTTCTTT.

There are a few counts of this clonotype. The chain combines TRBV4-3 with TRBJ2-5; the D gene is possibly TRBD2 (5 bases). The V and J ends lost 1 base and 1 base respectively, with 13 bases between them. CDR3 length equals 16 residues. CDR1 LGHNA and CDR2 YSLEER come from the germline V gene. The CDR3 here is CASSQGNPGGQETQYF. Here the CDR3 DNA reads TGCGCCAGCAGCCAAGGGAACCCTGGAGGCCAAGAGACCCAGTACTTC.

This clonotype came up a few times. The chain is built from TRBV5-1 and TRBJ1-2, with D possibly matching TRBD1 (5 bases). Trimming pared 5 bases from V and 8 bases from J, leaving 16 bases between. The CDR3 has 13 amino acids. CDR1 SGHRS and CDR2 YFSETQ come from the germline V gene. The CDR3 spells CASRLLGARGYTF. CDR3 DNA: TGCGCCAGCAGACTCCTCGGGGCCAGGGGCTACACCTTC.

This chain connects TRBV11-3 to TRBJ1-1; D not resolved. The germline CDR1 and CDR2 sequences are SGHNT and YENEEA. V was pared by 4 bases and J by 8 bases, with 26 bases between. The CDR3 covers 17 residues. The chain's CDR3 is CASSSSGQSLRSLEAFF. The DNA for the CDR3 is TGTGCCAGCAGCTCATCCGGGCAGTCACTCCGCTCCCTAGAAGCTTTCTTT.

The chain joins TRBV27 to TRBJ2-1; 8 bases line up with TRBD1. V gave up 5 bases and J gave up 3 bases; unmatched junction bases: 15. The germline gives CDR1 MNHEY, CDR2 SMNVEV (reference sequence). CDR3 length: 18 amino acids. The DNA for the CDR3 is TGTGCCAGCAGTACAACTTCGACAGGGGCTTGGGGCTACAATGAGCAGTTCTTC. Translation gives CASSTTSTGAWGYNEQFF.

The sample holds a few counts of this clonotype. The DNA of the CDR3 is TGTGCCATCAGTGGAACTAGCGGATCCTACGAGCAGTACTTC. Translated, it gives CAISGTSGSYEQYF. The rearrangement joins TRBV10-3 to TRBJ2-7; TRBD2 matches at 8 bases. Trimming cost V 4 bases and J 1 base; bases outside gene matches: 3. The CDR3 has 14 residues. Germline V gene lookup returns CDR1 ENHRY and CDR2 SYGVKD.

The chain links TRBV5-4 to TRBJ2-7, with 9 nucleotides matching TRBD1. In germline, CDR1 is SGHNT, CDR2 YYREEE (reference sequence). Germline trimming cut 5 bases from V and 4 bases from J; bases unmatched to any gene: 4. The CDR3 has 13 amino acids. CDR3 in amino acids: CASRGDREYEQYF. CDR3 sequence (DNA): TGTGCCAGCAGGGGGGACAGGGAATACGAGCAGTACTTC.

The gene calls are TRBV6-2 or TRBV6-3 and TRBJ2-7; 12 nucleotides line up with TRBD2. CDR1 is MNHEY, CDR2 SVGEGT, per germline. This CDR3 has 15 residues. V trimming: 4 bases; J trimming: 5 bases; junction bases outside the gene matches: 6. This CDR3 reads CASSSSLAGGNEQYF. The CDR3 nucleotides read TGTGCCAGCAGTTCTTCACTAGCGGGAGGAAACGAGCAGTACTTC.

This clonotype was detected ten times or more. This chain connects TRBV28 to TRBJ2-3; no firm D call. In germline, CDR1 is MDHEN, CDR2 SYDVKM. V lost 5 bases and J lost 2, with 14 bases in between. The CDR3 consists of 15 residues. CDR3 amino acids: CASSDPTRHTDTQYF. The CDR3 DNA follows: TGTGCCAGCAGTGATCCAACAAGGCACACAGATACGCAGTATTTT.